These 7 T cell receptor beta chains originate from one sample sequenced in a study of shared clonotypes between healthy human individuals. Here immunoSEQ multiplex PCR was the method, and the copy in TCRdb shows in-frame clones only, minus some. The sample has 600,000 to 750,000 clones; about 90% are singletons. The material sequenced was memory CD8+ T cells from PBMCs. The subset: CD45RO+ cells pooled with CCR7-negative TemRA cells. These TCRs come from a man younger than 35 in good health. Some clones in this sample may be carry-over from other donors' samples.

This clone was observed a single time. The chain recombines TRBV4-1 with TRBJ2-5; no definite D call. The J call may be incorrect, as the DNA end agrees better with TRBJ2-7. In germline, CDR1 is MGHRA, CDR2 YSYEKL. The CDR3 runs 18 residues. The DNA of the CDR3 is TGCGCCAGCAGCCAAGCCCCTTTGAGCCCACTCCCTCCCTACGAGCAGTACTTC. This translates into CASSQAPLSPLPPYEQYF.

The chain employs TRBV27 and TRBJ2-3, with 11 bases lining up with TRBD2. Germline V gene sequence: CDR1 MNHEY, CDR2 SMNVEV (reference sequence). V lost 6 bases, J lost 5 bases, and 7 bases stayed unmatched. This CDR3 spans 15 amino acids. In DNA form, the CDR3 reads TGTGCCAGCAGATTACTAGCGGGAGTTCTAGATACGCAGTATTTT. Its protein is CASRLLAGVLDTQYF.

The genes are TRBV10-1 and TRBJ2-5, with TRBD2 matching 8 bases. The CDR3 spans 14 residues. Germline trimming cut 7 bases from V and 5 bases from J; bases unmatched to any gene: 9. CDR1 is WNHNN and CDR2 is SYGVQD in the germline V gene (reference sequence). CDR3 DNA: TGCGCCAGCATACCCGGGACTAGTTTGGAGACCCAGTACTTC. Its translation is CASIPGTSLETQYF.

The J gene is TRBJ1-5, the V gene TRBV2; 12 bases line up with TRBD1. The CDR3 extends over 15 amino acids. The ends lost 6 bases at V and 5 bases at J; junction bases unmatched: 5. Germline CDR1 is SNHLY and CDR2 is FYNNEI. The CDR3 DNA is TGTGCCAGCAGGAGGGACAGGGGGCGAGATCAGCCCCAGCATTTT. It is translated as CASRRDRGRDQPQHF.

This chain connects TRBV19 to TRBJ2-6, with 8 bases that match TRBD2. CDR3 size: 16 residues. The J segment lost 2 bases and the V segment lost 3 bases, leaving 3 bases of the junction unmatched. Germline CDR1 reads LNHDA; CDR2 reads SQIVND (reference sequence). The CDR3 bases are TGTGCCAGTAGTATCGTAGCGGGAACTGGGGCCAACGTCCTGACTTTC. It is translated as CASSIVAGTGANVLTF.

V is TRBV9 and J is TRBJ2-7; TRBD2 matches at 13 bases. There are 16 residues in the CDR3. Germline CDR1 reads SGDLS; CDR2 reads YYNGEE. The ends lost 3 bases at V and 7 bases at J; junction bases unmatched: 10. The CDR3 DNA reads as TGTGCCAGCAGCGCCGCGACAGGACTAGCGGGAGTGGAGCAGTACTTC. Encoded protein: CASSAATGLAGVEQYF. Using reference TRBV9 and TRBJ2-7 for the parts outside the CDR3, the full variable domain is DSGVTQTPKHLITATGQRVTLRCSPRSGDLSVYWYQQSLDQGLQFLIQYYNGEERAKGNILERFSAQQFPDLHSELNLSSLELGDSALYFCASSAATGLAGVEQYFGPGTRLTVT.

V and J are TRBV28 and TRBJ2-1; TRBD2 agrees at 9 bases. The CDR3 spans 16 residues. V trimming: 5 bases; J trimming: 11 bases; junction bases outside the gene matches: 16. CDR1 and CDR2 from the germline V gene are MDHEN and SYDVKM. In DNA form, the CDR3 reads TGTGCCAGCAGTCACAGGGTTTATGGTCTAGCGGGAAAGCAGTTCTTC. Translation: CASSHRVYGLAGKQFF.